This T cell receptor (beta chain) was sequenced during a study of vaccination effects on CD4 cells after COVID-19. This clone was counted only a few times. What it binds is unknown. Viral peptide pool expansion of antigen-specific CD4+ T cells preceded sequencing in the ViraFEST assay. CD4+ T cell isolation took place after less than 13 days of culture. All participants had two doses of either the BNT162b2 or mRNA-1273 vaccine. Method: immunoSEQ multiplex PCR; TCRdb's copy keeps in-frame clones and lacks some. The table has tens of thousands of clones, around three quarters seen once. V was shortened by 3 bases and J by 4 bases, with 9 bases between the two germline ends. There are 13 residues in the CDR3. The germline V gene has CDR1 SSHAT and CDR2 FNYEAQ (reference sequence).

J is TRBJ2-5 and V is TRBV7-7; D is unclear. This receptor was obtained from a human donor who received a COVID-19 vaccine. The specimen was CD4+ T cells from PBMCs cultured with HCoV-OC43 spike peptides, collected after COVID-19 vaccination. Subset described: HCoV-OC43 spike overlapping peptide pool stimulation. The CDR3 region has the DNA TGTGCCAGCAGCTTGAAACCCCTAGAGACCCAGTACTTC. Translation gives CASSLKPLETQYF.